Listed below are T cell receptor beta chains from one sample, sequenced in a study of T-cell reconstitution after alpha-beta-depleted transplantation in children. Using its own MiXCR run on the PCR reads, TCRdb lists one record per CDR3 protein. The data contain some 550,000 distinct CDR3 sequences, roughly 23% of them singletons. Sequenced material: PBMCs, mostly from graft donor cells, taken 360 days after TCRalphabeta/CD19-depleted stem cell transplant. These receptors were taken from a boy under two years old who had a stem cell transplant for acute myeloid leukemia, so the T cells may come from the graft donor. The CDR3 runs from the conserved cysteine through the conserved F or W. A D gene is named only where the DNA matches it firmly. Rows give clone size only sometimes, using once, few, many, or a class for an expanded clone.

CDR3 DNA,CDR3 protein,clone size,J gene,V gene,D gene
TGTGCCAGCAGTTTAGCGCTAAAAGGGGCGAACACTGAAGCTTTCTTT,CASSLALKGANTEAFF,many,TRBJ1-1,TRBV12-3/TRBV12-4,-
TGCAGCGTTCGGTTTAACTATGGCTACACCTTC,CSVRFNYGYTF,-,TRBJ1-2,TRBV29-1,-
TGTGCCAGCAGCTTAGGCCCCCAAGAGACCCAGTACTTC,CASSLGPQETQYF,many,TRBJ2-5,TRBV7-9,-
TGCAGTGCTAGGCACGGGGCCGGGGAGCTGTTTTTT,CSARHGAGELFF,-,TRBJ2-2,TRBV20-1,-
TGCAGTGCCCGAATTAGCGGGGGGGGGACTTACAATGAGCAGTTCTTC,CSARISGGGTYNEQFF,-,TRBJ2-1,TRBV20-1,TRBD2
TGCGCCAGCAGCCAAGATAAGGGCGGGGAGCTGTTTTTT,CASSQDKGGELFF,few,TRBJ2-2,TRBV4-1,-
TGTGCCAGCACCCTGGGGCGGGGGGGGGCAGATACGCAGTATTTT,CASTLGRGGADTQYF,few,TRBJ2-3,TRBV6-1,TRBD2
TGTGCCAGCAGCTTACTAGCGGGGGGGCCCAGTGAGCAGTTCTTC,CASSLLAGGPSEQFF,-,TRBJ2-1,TRBV7-3,TRBD2